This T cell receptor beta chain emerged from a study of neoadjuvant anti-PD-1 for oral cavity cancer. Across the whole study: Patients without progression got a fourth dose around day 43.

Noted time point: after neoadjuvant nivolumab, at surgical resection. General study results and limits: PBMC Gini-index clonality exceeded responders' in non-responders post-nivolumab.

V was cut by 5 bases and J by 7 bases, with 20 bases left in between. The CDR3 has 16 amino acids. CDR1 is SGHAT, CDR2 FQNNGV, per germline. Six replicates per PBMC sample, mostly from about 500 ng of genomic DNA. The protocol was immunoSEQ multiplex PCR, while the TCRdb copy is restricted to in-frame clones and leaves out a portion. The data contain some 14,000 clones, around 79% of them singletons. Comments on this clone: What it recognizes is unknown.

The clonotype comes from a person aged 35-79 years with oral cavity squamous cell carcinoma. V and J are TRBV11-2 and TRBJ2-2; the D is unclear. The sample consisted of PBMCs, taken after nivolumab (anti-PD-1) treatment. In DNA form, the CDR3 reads TGTGCCAGCAGCGCTTACGGAACAGTTCTTGTCGGGGAGCTGTTTTTT. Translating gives CASSAYGTVLVGELFF.